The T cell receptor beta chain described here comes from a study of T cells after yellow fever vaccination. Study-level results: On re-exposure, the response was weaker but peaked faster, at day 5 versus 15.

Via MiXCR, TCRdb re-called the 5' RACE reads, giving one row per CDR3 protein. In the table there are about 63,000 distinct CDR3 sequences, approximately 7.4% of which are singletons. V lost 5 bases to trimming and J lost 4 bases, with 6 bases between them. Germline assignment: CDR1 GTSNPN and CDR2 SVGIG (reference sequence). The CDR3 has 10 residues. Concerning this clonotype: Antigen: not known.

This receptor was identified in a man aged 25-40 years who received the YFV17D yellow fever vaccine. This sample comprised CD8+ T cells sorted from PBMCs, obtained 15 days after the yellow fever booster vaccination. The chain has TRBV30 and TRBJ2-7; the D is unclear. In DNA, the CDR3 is TGTGCCTGGGGGCGATACGAGCAGTACTTC. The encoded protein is CAWGRYEQYF.